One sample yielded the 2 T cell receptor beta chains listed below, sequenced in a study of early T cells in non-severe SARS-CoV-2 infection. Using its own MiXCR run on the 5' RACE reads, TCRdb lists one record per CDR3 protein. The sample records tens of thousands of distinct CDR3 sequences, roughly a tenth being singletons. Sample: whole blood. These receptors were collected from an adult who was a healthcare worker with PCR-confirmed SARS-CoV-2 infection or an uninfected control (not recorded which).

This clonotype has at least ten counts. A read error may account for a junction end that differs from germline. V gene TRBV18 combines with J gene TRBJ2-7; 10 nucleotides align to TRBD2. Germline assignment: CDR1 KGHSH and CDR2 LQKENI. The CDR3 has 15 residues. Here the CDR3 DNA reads TGTGCCAGCTCCCCACCTAGCGGGAGTGTCGGGGAGCAGTACTTC. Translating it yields CASSPPSGSVGEQYF.

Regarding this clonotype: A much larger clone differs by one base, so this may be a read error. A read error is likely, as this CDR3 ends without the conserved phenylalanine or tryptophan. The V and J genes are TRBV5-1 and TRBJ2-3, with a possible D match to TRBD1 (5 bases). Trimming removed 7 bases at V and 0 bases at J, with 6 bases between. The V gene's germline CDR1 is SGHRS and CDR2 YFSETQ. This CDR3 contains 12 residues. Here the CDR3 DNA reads TGCGCCAGCGGACACAGCACAGATACGCAGTATTTG. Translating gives CASGHSTDTQYL.